This T cell receptor (beta chain) stems from a study of T cells after posttransplantation cyclophosphamide. Overall study findings and caveats: Tissue-infiltrating T cells from skin or gut overlapped little with blood T cells. Later blood repertoires were often dominated by clones from the donor CD8+ memory compartment. After PTCy, TRB diversity resembled that of CNI/methotrexate controls.

Looked up from germline, CDR1 is SGDLS and CDR2 is YYNGEE. The CDR3 runs to 14 residues. The V segment lost 2 bases and the J segment 10 bases; nucleotides outside the gene matches: 8. Here immunoSEQ multiplex PCR was the method, and the copy in TCRdb shows in-frame clones only, minus some. The table shows 25,000 to 30,000 clones, with 86% occurring only once. Comments on this clone: Its specificity is not known.

The sequenced sample consisted of PBMCs. The sequence was obtained from a man aged 45-60 years. The gene calls are TRBV9 and TRBJ2-1; 8 nucleotides match TRBD2. Written as DNA, the CDR3 is TGTGCCAGCAGCGTCTCGGGGGGGGCTCGCGAGCAGTTCTTC. It specifies CASSVSGGAREQFF.